This TCR beta chain was sequenced in a study of blood T cells in healthy people across ages. Study findings and constraints: Roughly linear declines in TCR beta diversity per million T cells occurred with age. Donor CMV status was unknown, possibly confounding expanded clonotype changes. Long-lived donors carried more naive CD4+ cells and greater diversity than aged donors.

The CDR3 length is 15 residues. Germline-derived CDR1 and CDR2 are MNHEY and SVGEGT. With regard to this clonotype: Its antigen is still unknown.

A second PCR of about 7 to 12 cycles used a sample-barcoded 5' primer and a J-beta primer mix. Tagging of each cDNA molecule was performed by a template-switch adaptor with 12 random nucleotides. TCRdb redid the calling of the 5' RACE reads with MiXCR, one entry per CDR3 protein. The data show about 1,600,000 distinct CDR3 sequences, approximately 38% seen once. V gene TRBV6-2 or TRBV6-3 combines with J gene TRBJ2-7; D gene unclear. TRBJ2-5 matches the DNA end more closely, so the J call is doubtful. The sequence was obtained from a woman younger than 30 in good health. Sequenced input: blood. Here the CDR3 reads CASSYVGVVVETQYF. DNA for the CDR3: TGTGCCAGCAGTTACGTCGGTGTTGTCGTGGAGACCCAGTACTTC.